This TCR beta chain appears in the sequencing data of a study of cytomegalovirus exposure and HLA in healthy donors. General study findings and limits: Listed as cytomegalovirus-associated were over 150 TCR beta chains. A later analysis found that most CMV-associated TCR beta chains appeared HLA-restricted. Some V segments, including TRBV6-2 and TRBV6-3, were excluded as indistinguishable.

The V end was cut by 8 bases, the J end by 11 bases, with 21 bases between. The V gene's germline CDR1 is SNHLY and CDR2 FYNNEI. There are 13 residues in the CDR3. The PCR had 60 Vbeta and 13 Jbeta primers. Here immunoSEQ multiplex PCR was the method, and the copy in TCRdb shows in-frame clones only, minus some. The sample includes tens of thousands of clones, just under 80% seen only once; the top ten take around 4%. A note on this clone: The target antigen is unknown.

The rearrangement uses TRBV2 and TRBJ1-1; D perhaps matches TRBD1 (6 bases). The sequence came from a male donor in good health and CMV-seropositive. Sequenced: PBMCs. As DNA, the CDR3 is TGTGCCAGCCGGACCCAGGGGCGGATGATCGCTTTCTTT. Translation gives CASRTQGRMIAFF. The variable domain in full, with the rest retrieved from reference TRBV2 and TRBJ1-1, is EPEVTQTPSHQVTQMGQEVILRCVPISNHLYFYWYRQILGQKVEFLVSFYNNEISEKSEIFDDQFSVERPDGSNFTLKIRSTKLEDSAMYFCASRTQGRMIAFFGQGTRLTVV.